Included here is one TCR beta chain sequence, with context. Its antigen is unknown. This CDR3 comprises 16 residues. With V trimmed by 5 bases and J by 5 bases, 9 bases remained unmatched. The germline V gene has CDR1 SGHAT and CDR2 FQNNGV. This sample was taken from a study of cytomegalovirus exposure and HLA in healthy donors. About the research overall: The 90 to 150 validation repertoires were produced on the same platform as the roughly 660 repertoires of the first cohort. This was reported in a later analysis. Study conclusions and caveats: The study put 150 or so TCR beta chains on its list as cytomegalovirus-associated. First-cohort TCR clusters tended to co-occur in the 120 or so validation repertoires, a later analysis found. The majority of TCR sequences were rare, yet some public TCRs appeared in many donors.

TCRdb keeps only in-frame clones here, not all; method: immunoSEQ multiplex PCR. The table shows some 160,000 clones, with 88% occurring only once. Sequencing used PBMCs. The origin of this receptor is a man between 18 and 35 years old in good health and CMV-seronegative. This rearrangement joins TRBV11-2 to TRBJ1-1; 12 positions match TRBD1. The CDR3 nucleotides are TGTGCCAGCAGCCAGACCGGGACAGGGGGCAGGACTGAAGCTTTCTTT. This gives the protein CASSQTGTGGRTEAFF.